This TCR beta chain was profiled in a study of blood T cell repertoires in COVID-19. Study background: The study drew acute and convalescent COVID-19 samples from the United States, Italy and Spain. In each case, the material was cDNA or gDNA derived from T cells, B-cell-depleted T cells, or PBMCs.

Germline CDR1 is MNHEY and CDR2 is SVGAGI. The CDR3 sequence is 11 residues long. V lost 6 bases, J lost 5 bases, and 8 bases lay in between. Methods used by the authors: Reference gene primer amplification in the assay estimated nucleated cell counts. The table came from immunoSEQ multiplex PCR; TCRdb's copy has only in-frame clones and leaves some out. That table furnishes V, J and clone size, whereas the DNA furnished D and trimming. The sample lists over 120,000 clones, 80% to 85% occurring once. This sequence joins TRBV6-5 and TRBJ2-7; D is unclear. Sequencing input: peripheral blood. The receptor comes from a human donor in a cohort sampled during active COVID-19. The CDR3 region is CASRRSHEQYF. CDR3 bases: TGTGCCAGCAGACGGTCCCACGAGCAGTACTTC.